This T cell receptor beta chain derives from a study of cytotoxic CD8 clonotypes in ibrutinib-treated CLL. Measured with immunoSEQ multiplex PCR; TCRdb has only the in-frame clones, and not every one. The sample records roughly 300,000 clones, roughly three quarters being singletons. V lost 1 base to trimming and J lost 2 bases; unmatched junction nucleotides: 6. CDR3 size: 16 residues. The germline gives CDR1 SEHNR, CDR2 FQNEAQ (reference sequence). The chain couples TRBV7-9 to TRBJ2-5; 8 nucleotides line up with TRBD1. This TCR came from a human donor with chronic lymphocytic leukemia. The sequences come from PBMCs, collected at disease progression, from a patient treated with ibrutinib. Written as DNA, the CDR3 is TGTGCCAGCAGCTTAGGGTCAGGGGGCCGTCAAGAGACCCAGTACTTC. This gives the protein CASSLGSGGRQETQYF.